This is a list of T cell receptor beta chains from one sample in a study of blood T cell repertoires in COVID-19. TCRdb keeps only in-frame clones here, not all; method: immunoSEQ multiplex PCR. In the table there are 250,000 to 300,000 clones, 80% to 90% of which are singletons. The sample taken for sequencing was peripheral blood. These receptors were taken from an older man with acute or convalescent COVID-19. The CDR3 runs from the conserved cysteine through the conserved F or W. A D gene is named only where the DNA matches it firmly. Only part of the rows carry a size: once, few, many, or a class if the clone is expanded.

D gene	V gene	clone size	J gene	CDR3 DNA	CDR3 protein
-	TRBV30	-	TRBJ1-1	TGTGCCTCGCGGAGGACTAGGAACACTGAAGCTTTCTTT	CASRRTRNTEAFF
-	TRBV3-1/TRBV3-2	-	TRBJ1-3	TGTGCCAGCAGCCAAGGAGTAAACACCATATATTTT	CASSQGVNTIYF
TRBD1	TRBV6-2/TRBV6-3	-	TRBJ2-6	TGTGCCAGCAGTTACTTGACTGGACAGGGTGTACTATCTGGGGCCAACGTCCTGACTTTC	CASSYLTGQGVLSGANVLTF
-	TRBV4-1	-	TRBJ1-3	TGCGCCAGCAGCCAAGATTGGCAGTTCTCTGGAAACACCATATATTTT	CASSQDWQFSGNTIYF
-	TRBV6-5	once	TRBJ2-7	TGTGCCAGCAGTAAGACCGGGACACTTTCCTACGAGCAGTACTTC	CASSKTGTLSYEQYF
-	TRBV10-1	-	TRBJ2-3	TGCGCCAGCAGTGACCAAGGAGTCACAGATACGCAGTATTTT	CASSDQGVTDTQYF
-	TRBV7-8	-	TRBJ2-4	TGTGCCAGCAGCGAAGCTAGCGTCCCCAAAAACATTCAGTACTTC	CASSEASVPKNIQYF
TRBD2	TRBV2	-	TRBJ2-7	TGTGCCAGCCTAGGGACTAGCGGGGGACCTGACTACGAGCAGTACTTC	CASLGTSGGPDYEQYF
-	TRBV5-5	-	TRBJ1-1	TGTGCCAGCAGCCTCCAAACAGGAAACACTGAAGCTTTCTTT	CASSLQTGNTEAFF
TRBD2	TRBV7-9	-	TRBJ2-7	TGTGCCAGCAGCTTTGGGACTAGCGGGGGATACGAGCAGTACTTC	CASSFGTSGGYEQYF
-	TRBV30	once	TRBJ2-3	TGTGCCTGGAGTGTCCCCGACAGGTTCACAGATACGCAGTATTTT	CAWSVPDRFTDTQYF
-	TRBV4-2	-	TRBJ2-3	TGTGCCAGCAGCCAAGTAGCGGAGAGCACAGATACGCAGTATTTT	CASSQVAESTDTQYF
-	TRBV10-1	-	TRBJ2-5	TGCGCCAGCAGCGGGAATCCCCGAGAGACCCAGTACTTC	CASSGNPRETQYF
-	TRBV20-1	-	TRBJ2-7	TGCAGTGCTAGTGGTCAGGGGTCCTACGAGCAGTACTTC	CSASGQGSYEQYF
TRBD1	TRBV14	-	TRBJ1-1	TGTGCCAGCAGCCAAACCGGGACAGGTGCCACTGAAGCTTTCTTT	CASSQTGTGATEAFF
TRBD1	TRBV19	-	TRBJ2-6	TGTGCCAGTAGTACCCGGGACAGGGTAGGTTCTGGGGCCAACGTCCTGACTTTC	CASSTRDRVGSGANVLTF
-	TRBV18	-	TRBJ1-5	TGTGCCAGCTCACCGGACTTCCAGGGGACAAATCAGCCCCAGCATTTT	CASSPDFQGTNQPQHF
-	TRBV4-1	-	TRBJ1-3	TGCGCCAGCAGCCAAGGAGGGGGTATGAGAAACACCATATATTTT	CASSQGGGMRNTIYF
-	TRBV5-1	-	TRBJ2-2	TGCGCCAGCAGCCTGTTCAGGGTAGGCGACACCGGGGAGCTGTTTTTT	CASSLFRVGDTGELFF
TRBD2	TRBV11-2	once	TRBJ2-1	TGTGCCAGCAGCTTAGGGCTAGCGGCCTACAATGAGCAGTTCTTC	CASSLGLAAYNEQFF
TRBD1	TRBV6-2/TRBV6-3	-	TRBJ2-1	TGTGCCAGCAGTTACGAGGGGGCGGGCTCCTACAATGAGCAGTTCTTC	CASSYEGAGSYNEQFF
TRBD2	TRBV5-1	-	TRBJ2-2	TGCGCCAGCATAGCGGGGGACAGATTGAACACCGGGGAGCTGTTTTTT	CASIAGDRLNTGELFF
TRBD1	TRBV6-2/TRBV6-3	few	TRBJ1-2	TGTGCCAGCAGCTTCGGACAGGGCTGGCTGTATGGCTACACCTTC	CASSFGQGWLYGYTF
-	TRBV7-8	-	TRBJ2-5	TGTGCCAGCAGCTTAGATCTAGTGTTAGGTTCGTACCAAGAGACCCAGTACTTC	CASSLDLVLGSYQETQYF
TRBD1	TRBV3-1/TRBV3-2	-	TRBJ2-6	TGTGCCAGCAGCCGCTCAGGGACAGGGACCAACGTCCTGACTTTC	CASSRSGTGTNVLTF
-	TRBV9	-	TRBJ1-5	TGTGCCAGCAGCGGAGCGGGGCTAAGCGAGCCCCAGCATTTT	CASSGAGLSEPQHF
-	TRBV27	-	TRBJ2-7	TGTGCCAGCAGTCCCAACAGGGAATACGAGCAGTACTTC	CASSPNREYEQYF
-	TRBV24-1	-	TRBJ2-5	TGTGCCACCAGTGCGTCAGGGGCCAGGGAGACCCAGTACTTC	CATSASGARETQYF
TRBD1	TRBV10-3	few	TRBJ2-2	TGTGCCACAGCCCCACAGGGGGACACCGGGGAGCTGTTTTTT	CATAPQGDTGELFF
TRBD1	TRBV2	-	TRBJ2-7	TGTGCCAGCGCCGGACAGGGGGTACACGAGCAGTACTTC	CASAGQGVHEQYF
-	TRBV4-1	-	TRBJ2-7	TGCGCCAGCAGCCAAGTCCGGACAGTCTCCGAGCAGTACTTC	CASSQVRTVSEQYF
TRBD1	TRBV6-2/TRBV6-3	-	TRBJ2-4	TGTGCCAGCAGTTCGCGACTACAGGGGGAGAGAGACATTCAGTACTTC	CASSSRLQGERDIQYF
-	TRBV19	-	TRBJ2-2	TGTGCCAGTAGTGTGTCCGGGGTGGGCCGGGGGGAGCTGTTTTTT	CASSVSGVGRGELFF
TRBD1	TRBV28	once	TRBJ1-5	TGTGCCACACTATACAACAGGGGGCGGGCCAATCAGCCCCAGCATTTT	CATLYNRGRANQPQHF
-	TRBV4-2	-	TRBJ2-7	TGTGCCAGCAGCCAAGGAGGGACTGGCTTATACGAGCAGTACTTC	CASSQGGTGLYEQYF
TRBD2	TRBV5-1	once	TRBJ2-5	TGCGCCAGCAGCTTGGATGGGACTAGCGGGAGTGGAGAGACCCAGTACTTC	CASSLDGTSGSGETQYF
TRBD1	TRBV5-1	-	TRBJ2-1	TGCGCCAGCAGCTTGGTAGGGGACAGTCTTGCCGAGCAGTTCTTC	CASSLVGDSLAEQFF
-	TRBV28	-	TRBJ2-3	TGTGCCAGCAGGCGCCCCGACAGGACAGATACGCAGTATTTT	CASRRPDRTDTQYF
-	TRBV5-5	-	TRBJ2-5	TGTGCCAGCACCTGGGGGACTCAGGAGACCCAGTACTTC	CASTWGTQETQYF
-	TRBV28	-	TRBJ1-2	TGTGCCAGCATCTTCCGGGATTCTAACTATGGCTACACCTTC	CASIFRDSNYGYTF
-	TRBV20-1	few	TRBJ1-5	TGCAGTGCTAGTGGGGCAACGTATAGCAATCAGCCCCAGCATTTT	CSASGATYSNQPQHF
TRBD2	TRBV7-2	-	TRBJ2-3	TGTGCCAGCAGCTTAATCGGGGGGGCCCGCACAGATACGCAGTATTTT	CASSLIGGARTDTQYF
-	TRBV29-1	-	TRBJ2-7	TGCAGCGTCCTCAAACTCCGGGACATCTCCTACGAGCAGTACTTC	CSVLKLRDISYEQYF
-	TRBV28	-	TRBJ2-2	TGTGCCAGCAGTTTAGCGGGATTTAACACCGGGGAGCTGTTTTTT	CASSLAGFNTGELFF
-	TRBV7-8	-	TRBJ2-7	TGTGCCAGCAGCCGCGGACAGGGAGGGTCCTACGAGCAGTACTTC	CASSRGQGGSYEQYF
-	TRBV2	-	TRBJ1-3	TGTGCCAGCAGTGTTCAAGCCCCTGGAAACACCATATATTTT	CASSVQAPGNTIYF
-	TRBV6-5	-	TRBJ1-5	TGTGCCAGCATGGACCGGGAGGGTAGCAATCAGCCCCAGCATTTT	CASMDREGSNQPQHF
-	TRBV6-4	-	TRBJ1-5	TGTGCCAGCAGTGATTGGAGGGTGAAGTGGAGCAATCAGCCCCAGCATTTT	CASSDWRVKWSNQPQHF